These 10 T cell receptor beta chains came from one sample sequenced in a study of T cell repertoires in cytomegalovirus infection. TCRdb called the reads again in MiXCR, with one record for every CDR3 protein. The table shows roughly 500,000 distinct CDR3 sequences, with 15% to 20% occurring only once. Sequenced sample: CD8+ T cells from PBMCs. These receptors were obtained from a human donor in good health (CMV status not recorded). Some clones in this sample may be carry-over from other donors' samples.

This clonotype has only a few counts. This chain connects TRBV6-5 to TRBJ2-7; 8 bases agree with TRBD2. V dropped 0 bases and J dropped 6; count of bases not matched to a gene: 10. The CDR3 consists of 16 residues. In germline, CDR1 is MNHEY, CDR2 SVGAGI. The CDR3 loop is CASSYSQDSGEVEQYF. The CDR3, as DNA: TGTGCCAGCAGTTACTCGCAAGATAGCGGGGAAGTCGAGCAGTACTTC.

There are a few counts of this clonotype. The chain has TRBV27 and TRBJ1-6, with D unresolved. This CDR3 spans 14 amino acids. V lost 3 bases to trimming and J lost 5 bases, with 8 bases between them. Per germline, CDR1 MNHEY and CDR2 SMNVEV (reference sequence). In nucleotides, the CDR3 is TGTGCCAGCAGTTTCGCCCGGGATAATTCACCCCTCCACTTT. It specifies CASSFARDNSPLHF.

Ten or more counts support this clonotype. V usage is TRBV12-3 or TRBV12-4 and J usage is TRBJ2-7; 7 bases agree with TRBD2. This CDR3 is 17 amino acids long. V dropped 0 bases and J dropped 2; count of bases not matched to a gene: 10. The DNA for the CDR3 is TGTGCCAGCAGTTTAGCCCTCACTACTAGCGAAACCTACGAGCAGTACTTC. Encoded protein: CASSLALTTSETYEQYF.

This clonotype was counted between two and nine times. The CDR3 is CSARDRGGNEQYF. The CDR3 bases are TGCAGTGCTAGAGACCGAGGGGGGAACGAGCAGTACTTC. The chain links TRBV20-1 to TRBJ2-7; either TRBD1 or TRBD2 may fit D (6 bases each). V lost 0 bases, J lost 5 bases, and 11 bases lay in between. In germline, CDR1 is DFQATT, CDR2 SNEGSKA (reference sequence). The CDR3 length is 13 residues.

Note on this clonotype: With a much larger clone just one base away, this may be a read error. The CDR3 carries no conserved terminal phenylalanine or tryptophan, so it likely arises from a read error. The rearrangement links TRBV7-4 to TRBJ2-4; D possibly corresponds to TRBD2 (7 bases). Germline V gene sequence: CDR1 SGHVT, CDR2 SQSDAQ. V gave up 5 bases and J gave up 1 base, with 15 bases separating them. The CDR3 has 16 residues. CDR3 in DNA: TGTGCCAGCAGCCCGGAGGGGGGGTGGGCCAAAAACATTCAGTACTTA. It codes for CASSPEGGWAKNIQYL.

This clonotype was counted between two and nine times. The chain carries TRBV28 and TRBJ1-6; tentatively, D is TRBD1 (5 bases). V was pared by 11 bases and J by 9 bases, with 26 bases between. CDR1 is MDHEN and CDR2 is SYDVKM in the germline V gene. The CDR3 consists of 16 residues. This chain's CDR3 is CAVDPRLSGALSPLHF. CDR3 coding DNA: TGTGCCGTGGATCCGAGGCTTTCCGGGGCCCTTTCACCCCTCCACTTT.

The chain links TRBV6-1 to TRBJ2-1; tentatively, D is TRBD1 or TRBD2 (5 bases each). There are 15 residues in the CDR3. CDR1 and CDR2 (germline): MNHNS, SASEGT. V was clipped by 6 bases and J by 3 bases, with 15 bases between them. CDR3 loop: CASSLNVGGYNEQFF. Written as DNA, the CDR3 is TGTGCCAGCAGCTTGAATGTTGGGGGCTACAATGAGCAGTTCTTC.

The rearrangement joins TRBV3-1 to TRBJ2-2; 10 nucleotides agree with TRBD1. This CDR3 is built from 16 residues. Trimming removed 3 bases from V and 6 bases from J; junction bases left unmatched: 7. Germline CDR1 and CDR2: LGHDT and YNNKEL (reference sequence). CDR3 bases: TGTGCCAGCAGCCAGAGGGACAGGGGATATGCCGGGGAGCTGTTTTTT. This translates into CASSQRDRGYAGELFF.

CDR3 amino acids: CSARPLEDTEAFF. Written as DNA, the CDR3 is TGCAGTGCTAGACCTCTAGAGGACACTGAAGCTTTCTTT. This chain links TRBV20-1 with TRBJ1-1; no clear D gene. CDR3 length: 13 amino acids. CDR1 and CDR2 (germline): DFQATT, SNEGSKA (reference sequence). V was cut by 2 bases and J by 3 bases, with 10 bases left in between.

Only a few counts were recorded for this clonotype. The rearrangement uses TRBV12-3 or TRBV12-4 and TRBJ1-1; D not certain. Trimming left V 0 bases short and J 4 bases short, with 9 bases between. The CDR3 runs 14 residues. The CDR3 DNA sequence: TGTGCCAGCAGTTTAGCAACAGTATTCACTGAAGCTTTCTTT. This codes for CASSLATVFTEAFF.